This TCR beta chain originates from a study of T cell repertoires in cytomegalovirus infection. As for the study in general: Carrying CMV and the relevant HLA type showed in public TCR beta signatures.

This clonotype has at least ten counts. This CDR3 has 15 residues. With 3 bases removed from V and 2 bases from J, the gap between germline ends came to 11 bases. TCRdb re-called the reads through MiXCR, storing one row per CDR3 protein. The sample records roughly 190,000 distinct CDR3 sequences, 9.5% being singletons. The sample comprised PBMCs. The chain combines TRBV12-3 or TRBV12-4 with TRBJ2-1; D gene unclear. This clonotype was sampled from a human donor in good health (CMV status not recorded). Some clones in this sample may be carry-over from other donors' samples. The DNA for the CDR3 is TGTGCCAGCAGTTTGGTGGCCCTTGCCTACAATGAGCAGTTCTTC. Amino acids: CASSLVALAYNEQFF.